This T cell receptor beta chain was recorded in a study of T cell changes during pregnancy in multiple sclerosis. Measured with immunoSEQ multiplex PCR; TCRdb has only the in-frame clones, and not every one. The sample shows some 56,000 clones, roughly 90% of them seen only once. CDR1 GTSNPN and CDR2 SVGIG come from the germline V gene (reference sequence). V trimming: 2 bases; J trimming: 5 bases; junction bases outside the gene matches: 7. The CDR3 loop spans 15 amino acids. This TCR was recovered from a female donor in good health, enrolled as a control in a pregnancy study. The source material was peripheral blood, sampled in the third trimester of pregnancy. The chain combines TRBV30 with TRBJ2-2; 8 bases match TRBD1. The CDR3 DNA reads TGTGCCTGGAGTTTCCGGACAGGGCTGACCGGGGAGCTGTTTTTT. The encoded protein is CAWSFRTGLTGELFF. The full variable domain, with the rest looked up from reference TRBV30 and TRBJ2-2, is SQTIHQWPATLVQPVGSPLSLECTVEGTSNPNLYWYRQAAGRGLQLLFYSVGIGQISSEVPQNLSASRPQDRQFILSSKKLLLSDSGFYLCAWSFRTGLTGELFFGEGSRLTVL.